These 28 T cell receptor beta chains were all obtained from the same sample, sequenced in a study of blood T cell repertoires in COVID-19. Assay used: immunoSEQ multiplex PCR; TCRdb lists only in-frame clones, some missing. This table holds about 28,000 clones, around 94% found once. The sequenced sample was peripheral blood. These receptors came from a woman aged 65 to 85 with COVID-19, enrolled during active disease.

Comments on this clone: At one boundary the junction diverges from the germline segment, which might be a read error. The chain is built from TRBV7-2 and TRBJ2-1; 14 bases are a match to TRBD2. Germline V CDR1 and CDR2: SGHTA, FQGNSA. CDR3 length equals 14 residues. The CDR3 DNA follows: TGTGCCAGCAGCGTAGGGACTAGCGGGAGTGAGGAGTTCTTC. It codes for CASSVGTSGSEEFF.

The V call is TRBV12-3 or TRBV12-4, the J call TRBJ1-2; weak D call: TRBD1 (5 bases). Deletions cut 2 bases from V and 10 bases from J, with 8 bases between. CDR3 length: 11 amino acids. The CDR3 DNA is TGTGCCAGCAGTTTATGGGGGGACTACACCTTC. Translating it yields CASSLWGDYTF.

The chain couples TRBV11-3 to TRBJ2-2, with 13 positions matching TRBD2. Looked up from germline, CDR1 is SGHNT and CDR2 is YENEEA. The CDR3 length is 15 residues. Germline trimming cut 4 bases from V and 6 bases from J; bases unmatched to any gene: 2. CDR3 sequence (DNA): TGTGCCAGCAGCTCCGGGACTAGCGGGGCCGGGGAGCTGTTTTTT. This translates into CASSSGTSGAGELFF.

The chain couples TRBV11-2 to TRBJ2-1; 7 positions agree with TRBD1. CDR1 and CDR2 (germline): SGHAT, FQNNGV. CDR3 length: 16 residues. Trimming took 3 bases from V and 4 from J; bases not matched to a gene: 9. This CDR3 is CASSFPPGQPYNEQFF. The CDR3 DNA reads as TGTGCCAGCAGCTTCCCTCCGGGACAGCCTTACAATGAGCAGTTCTTC.

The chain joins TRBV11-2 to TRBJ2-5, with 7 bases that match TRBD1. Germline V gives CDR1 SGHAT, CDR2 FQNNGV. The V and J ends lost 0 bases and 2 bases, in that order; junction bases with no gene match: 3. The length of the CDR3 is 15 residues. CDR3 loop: CASSLDGTDQETQYF. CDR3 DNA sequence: TGTGCCAGCAGCTTAGATGGGACAGATCAAGAGACCCAGTACTTC.

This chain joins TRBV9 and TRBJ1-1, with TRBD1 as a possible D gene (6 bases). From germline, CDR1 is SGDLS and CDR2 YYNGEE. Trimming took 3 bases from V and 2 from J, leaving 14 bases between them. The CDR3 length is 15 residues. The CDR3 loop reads CASSASGTPNTEAFF. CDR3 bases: TGTGCCAGCAGCGCCTCCGGGACACCCAACACTGAAGCTTTCTTT.

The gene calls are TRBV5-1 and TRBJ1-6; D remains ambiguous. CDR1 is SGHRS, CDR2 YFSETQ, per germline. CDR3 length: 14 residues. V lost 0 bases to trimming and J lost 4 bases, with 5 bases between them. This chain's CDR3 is CASSLAGYNSPLHF. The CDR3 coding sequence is TGCGCCAGCAGCTTGGCAGGTTATAATTCACCCCTCCACTTT.

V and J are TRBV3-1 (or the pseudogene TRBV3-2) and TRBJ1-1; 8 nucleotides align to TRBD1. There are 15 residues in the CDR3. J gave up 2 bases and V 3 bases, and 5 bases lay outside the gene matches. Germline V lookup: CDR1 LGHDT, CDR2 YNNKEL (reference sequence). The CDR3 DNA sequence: TGTGCCAGCAGCCAGGACAGGGAAGGAAACACTGAAGCTTTCTTT. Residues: CASSQDREGNTEAFF.

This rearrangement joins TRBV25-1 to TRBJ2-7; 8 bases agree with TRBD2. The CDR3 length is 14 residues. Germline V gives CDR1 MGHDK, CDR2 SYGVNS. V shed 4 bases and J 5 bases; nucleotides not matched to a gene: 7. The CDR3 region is CASSVGRAWDEQYF. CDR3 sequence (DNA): TGTGCCAGCAGTGTCGGGAGGGCTTGGGACGAGCAGTACTTC.

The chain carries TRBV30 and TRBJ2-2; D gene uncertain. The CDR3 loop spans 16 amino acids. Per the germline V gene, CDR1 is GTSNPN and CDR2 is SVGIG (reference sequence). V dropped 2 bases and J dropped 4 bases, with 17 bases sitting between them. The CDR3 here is CAWSFIPASVTGELFF. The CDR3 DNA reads TGTGCCTGGAGTTTTATCCCTGCGTCTGTCACCGGGGAGCTGTTTTTT. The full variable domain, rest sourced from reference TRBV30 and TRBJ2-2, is SQTIHQWPATLVQPVGSPLSLECTVEGTSNPNLYWYRQAAGRGLQLLFYSVGIGQISSEVPQNLSASRPQDRQFILSSKKLLLSDSGFYLCAWSFIPASVTGELFFGEGSRLTVL.

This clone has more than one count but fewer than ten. The CDR3, as DNA: TGTGCCAGCAGCTCCGGGACAGGGGGGAACGAGCAGTACTTC. Translation: CASSSGTGGNEQYF. The chain links TRBV11-2 to TRBJ2-7, with 11 bases lining up with TRBD1. V lost 4 bases to trimming and J lost 5 bases; unmatched junction nucleotides: 4. CDR3 length: 14 residues. Germline lookup yields CDR1 SGHAT and CDR2 FQNNGV.

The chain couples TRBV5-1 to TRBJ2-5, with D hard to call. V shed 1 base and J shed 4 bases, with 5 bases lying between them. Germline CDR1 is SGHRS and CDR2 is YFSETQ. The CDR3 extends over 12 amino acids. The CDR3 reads CASSLPSETQYF. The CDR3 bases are TGCGCCAGCAGCTTGCCGTCAGAGACCCAGTACTTC.

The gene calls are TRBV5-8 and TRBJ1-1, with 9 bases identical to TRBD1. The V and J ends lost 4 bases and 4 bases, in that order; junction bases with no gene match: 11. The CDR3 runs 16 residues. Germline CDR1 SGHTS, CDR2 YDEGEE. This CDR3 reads CASSPGTGPKLTEAFF. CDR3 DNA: TGTGCCAGCAGCCCTGGGACAGGGCCGAAACTCACTGAAGCTTTCTTT.

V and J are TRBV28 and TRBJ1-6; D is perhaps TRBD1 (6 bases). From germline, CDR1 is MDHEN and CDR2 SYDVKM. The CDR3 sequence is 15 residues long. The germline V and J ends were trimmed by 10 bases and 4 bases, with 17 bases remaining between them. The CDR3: CATQGVDSYNSPLHF. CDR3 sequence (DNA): TGTGCCACGCAAGGAGTGGACAGTTATAATTCACCCCTCCACTTT.

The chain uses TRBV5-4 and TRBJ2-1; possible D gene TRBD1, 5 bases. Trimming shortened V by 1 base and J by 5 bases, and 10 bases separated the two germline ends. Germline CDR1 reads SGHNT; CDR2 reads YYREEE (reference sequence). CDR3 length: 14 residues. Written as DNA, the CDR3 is TGTGCCAGCAGCTTGTTAATAGGGGACAATGAGCAGTTCTTC. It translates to CASSLLIGDNEQFF.

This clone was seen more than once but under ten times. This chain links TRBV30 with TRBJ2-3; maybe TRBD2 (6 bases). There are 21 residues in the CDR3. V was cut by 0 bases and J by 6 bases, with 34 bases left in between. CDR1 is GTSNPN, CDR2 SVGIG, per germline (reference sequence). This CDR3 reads CAWSVQARLRLLRDPRDTQYF. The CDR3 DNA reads TGTGCCTGGAGTGTACAAGCCAGGCTTAGACTCTTGCGGGACCCAAGGGATACGCAGTATTTT.

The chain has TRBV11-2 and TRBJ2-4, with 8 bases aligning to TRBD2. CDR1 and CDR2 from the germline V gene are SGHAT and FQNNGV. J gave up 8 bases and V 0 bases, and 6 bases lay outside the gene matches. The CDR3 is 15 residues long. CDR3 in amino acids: CASSLDGTRSDIQYF. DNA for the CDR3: TGTGCCAGCAGCTTAGATGGGACTAGGAGCGACATTCAGTACTTC.

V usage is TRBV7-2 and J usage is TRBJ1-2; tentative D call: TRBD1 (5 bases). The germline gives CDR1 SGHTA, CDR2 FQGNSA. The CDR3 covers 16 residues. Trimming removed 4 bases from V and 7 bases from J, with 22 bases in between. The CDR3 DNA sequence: TGTGCCAGCAGCTCTCGCTGGGAGGGGCGGTCAGGTGGCTACACCTTC. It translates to CASSSRWEGRSGGYTF.

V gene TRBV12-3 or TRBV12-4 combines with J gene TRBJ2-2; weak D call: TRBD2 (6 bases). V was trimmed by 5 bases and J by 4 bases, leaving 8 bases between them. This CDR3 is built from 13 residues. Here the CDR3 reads CASSIGGTGELFF. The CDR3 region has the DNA TGTGCCAGCAGTATCGGGGGCACCGGGGAGCTGTTTTTT.

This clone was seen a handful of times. CDR3 residues: CASSPDRGHEEQYF. CDR3 DNA: TGTGCCAGCTCACCGGACAGGGGGCATGAAGAGCAGTACTTC. The chain employs TRBV18 and TRBJ2-7; TRBD1 matches 11 bases. Germline V gene sequence: CDR1 KGHSH, CDR2 LQKENI. The CDR3 is 14 amino acids. J was trimmed by 7 bases and V by 3 bases; bases with no gene match: 5.

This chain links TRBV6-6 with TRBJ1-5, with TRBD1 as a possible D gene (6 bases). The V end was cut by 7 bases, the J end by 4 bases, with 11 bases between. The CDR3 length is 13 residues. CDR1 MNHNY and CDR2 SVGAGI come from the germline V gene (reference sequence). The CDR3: CASTAQGNQPQHF. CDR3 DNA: TGTGCCAGCACCGCTCAGGGGAATCAGCCCCAGCATTTT.

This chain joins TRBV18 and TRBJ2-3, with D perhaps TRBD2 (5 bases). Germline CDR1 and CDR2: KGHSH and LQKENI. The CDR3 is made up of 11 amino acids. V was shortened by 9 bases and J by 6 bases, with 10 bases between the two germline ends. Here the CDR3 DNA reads TGTGCCAGTGGTAGAGGGGATACGCAGTATTTT. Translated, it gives CASGRGDTQYF.

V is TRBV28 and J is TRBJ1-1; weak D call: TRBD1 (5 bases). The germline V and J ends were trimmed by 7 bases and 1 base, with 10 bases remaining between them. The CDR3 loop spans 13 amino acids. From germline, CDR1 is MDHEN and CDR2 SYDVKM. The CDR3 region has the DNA TGTGCCAGCATACGACAGCCGAACACTGAAGCTTTCTTT. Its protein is CASIRQPNTEAFF. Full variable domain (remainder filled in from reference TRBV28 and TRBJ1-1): DVKVTQSSRYLVKRTGEKVFLECVQDMDHENMFWYRQDPGLGLRLIYFSYDVKMKEKGDIPEGYSVSREKKERFSLILESASTNQTSMYLCASIRQPNTEAFFGQGTRLTVV.

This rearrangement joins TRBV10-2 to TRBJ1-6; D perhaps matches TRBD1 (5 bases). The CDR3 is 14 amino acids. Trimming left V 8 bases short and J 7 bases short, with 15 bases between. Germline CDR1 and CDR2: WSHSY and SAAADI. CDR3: CASGFAGMNSPLHF. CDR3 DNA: TGCGCCAGCGGCTTCGCAGGGATGAATTCACCCCTCCACTTT.

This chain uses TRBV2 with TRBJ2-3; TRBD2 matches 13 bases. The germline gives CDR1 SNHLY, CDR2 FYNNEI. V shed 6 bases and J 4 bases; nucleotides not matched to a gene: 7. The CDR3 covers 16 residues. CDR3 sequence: CASSPRTSGSADTQYF. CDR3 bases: TGTGCCAGCAGCCCCCGGACTAGCGGGAGTGCAGATACGCAGTATTTT.

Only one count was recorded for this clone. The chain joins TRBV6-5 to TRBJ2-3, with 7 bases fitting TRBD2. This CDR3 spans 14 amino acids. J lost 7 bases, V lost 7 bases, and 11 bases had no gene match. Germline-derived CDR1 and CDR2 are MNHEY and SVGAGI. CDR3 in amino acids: CASKEGFGRNTQYF. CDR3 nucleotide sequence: TGTGCCAGCAAGGAAGGGTTCGGGAGGAATACGCAGTATTTT.

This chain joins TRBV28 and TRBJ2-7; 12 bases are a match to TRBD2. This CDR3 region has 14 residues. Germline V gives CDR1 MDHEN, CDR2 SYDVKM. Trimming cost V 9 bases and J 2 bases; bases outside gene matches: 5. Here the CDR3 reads CASGTSGPAYEQYF. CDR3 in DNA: TGTGCCAGTGGGACTAGCGGGCCAGCCTACGAGCAGTACTTC. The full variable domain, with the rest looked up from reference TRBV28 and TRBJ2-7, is DVKVTQSSRYLVKRTGEKVFLECVQDMDHENMFWYRQDPGLGLRLIYFSYDVKMKEKGDIPEGYSVSREKKERFSLILESASTNQTSMYLCASGTSGPAYEQYFGPGTRLTVT.

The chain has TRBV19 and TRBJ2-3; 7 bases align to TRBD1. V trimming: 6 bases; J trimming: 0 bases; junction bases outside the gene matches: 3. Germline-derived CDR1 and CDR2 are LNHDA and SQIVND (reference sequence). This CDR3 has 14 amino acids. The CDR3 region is CASRTGISTDTQYF. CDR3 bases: TGTGCCAGTAGGACAGGGATTAGCACAGATACGCAGTATTTT.